One sample yielded the 24 T cell receptor beta chains listed below, sequenced in a study of cytomegalovirus exposure and HLA in healthy donors. A multiplex PCR was run with 60 Vbeta primers and 13 Jbeta primers. Profiling relied on immunoSEQ multiplex PCR, and the TCRdb table lists in-frame clones only, not all of them. The table records roughly 180,000 clones, roughly 87% of them present only once. The sequencing sample was made of PBMCs. Source of these receptors: a man aged 40-49 years in good health and CMV-seronegative.

This clone came up once. The V call is TRBV4-2, the J call TRBJ2-5; the match to TRBD2 covers 10 bases. Trimming took 0 bases from V and 5 from J; bases not matched to a gene: 9. There are 17 residues in the CDR3. CDR1 LGHNA and CDR2 YNFKEQ come from the germline V gene. CDR3 in amino acids: CASSQDPSGGVAETQYF. CDR3 nucleotides: TGTGCCAGCAGCCAAGATCCGAGCGGGGGGGTTGCTGAGACCCAGTACTTC.

The V gene is TRBV9, the J gene TRBJ2-2; D is perhaps TRBD2 (7 bases). V was shortened by 4 bases and J by 7 bases, with 20 bases between the two germline ends. CDR3 size: 16 residues. Germline CDR1 and CDR2: SGDLS and YYNGEE. The DNA of the CDR3 is TGTGCCAGCAGCCTGACTACCGGGGGGCAGGGCGGGGAGCTGTTTTTT. This sequence encodes CASSLTTGGQGGELFF.

This clone was seen only a few times. The rearrangement uses TRBV5-4 and TRBJ2-3; D is unresolved. Per germline, CDR1 SGHNT and CDR2 YYREEE (reference sequence). The CDR3 is made up of 16 amino acids. Trimming shortened V by 4 bases and J by 0 bases, and 15 bases separated the two germline ends. Written as DNA, the CDR3 is TGTGCCAGCAGCCCCCGGAGATTCTCTAGCACAGATACGCAGTATTTT. This gives the protein CASSPRRFSSTDTQYF.

A word on this clone: The junction does not match germline at one end; this may be a read error. The same CDR3 is also encoded by other DNA sequences in this sample. CDR3 amino acids: CASSLTRQETQYF. The DNA for the CDR3 is TGTGCTAGCAGCTTAACGCGGCAAGAGACCCAGTACTTC. This sequence joins TRBV7-7 and TRBJ2-5; D gene uncertain. This CDR3 has 13 residues. Germline CDR1 reads SSHAT; CDR2 reads FNYEAQ (reference sequence). Based on the CDR3 plus reference TRBV7-7 and TRBJ2-5, the full variable domain is GAGVSQSPRYKVTKRGQDVTLRCDPISSHATLYWYQQALGQGPEFLTYFNYEAQPDKSGLPSDRFSAERPEGSISTLTIQRTEQRDSAMYRCASSLTRQETQYFGPGTRLLVL.

This chain connects TRBV11-3 to TRBJ2-5, with 10 bases matching TRBD2. Per germline, CDR1 SGHNT and CDR2 YENEEA. J gave up 3 bases and V 5 bases, and 9 bases lay outside the gene matches. The CDR3 totals 16 residues. The CDR3 here is CASSLTGTSEKETQYF. The CDR3 nucleotides read TGTGCCAGCAGCCTTACCGGGACTAGCGAGAAAGAGACCCAGTACTTC.

The chain employs TRBV6-5 and TRBJ1-5; no definite D call. The CDR3 is 14 residues long. Trimming removed 4 bases at V and 4 bases at J, with 11 bases between. The V gene's germline CDR1 is MNHEY and CDR2 SVGAGI. The CDR3, as DNA: TGTGCCAGCAGTTGGCGGGGATTGAATCAGCCCCAGCATTTT. Translation: CASSWRGLNQPQHF.

J is TRBJ1-5 and V is TRBV27; a weak D match, TRBD1 (5 bases). Germline values: CDR1 MNHEY, CDR2 SMNVEV (reference sequence). The CDR3 sequence is 16 residues long. Trimming cost V 10 bases and J 0 bases, with 19 bases left between them. Here the CDR3 DNA reads TGTGCCACTTTATGGGGCACCTCCTATAGCAATCAGCCCCAGCATTTT. It is translated as CATLWGTSYSNQPQHF.

J is TRBJ2-7 and V is TRBV11-3; a weak D match, TRBD1 (6 bases). V shed 5 bases and J shed 0 bases, with 11 bases lying between them. CDR1 SGHNT and CDR2 YENEEA come from the germline V gene. This CDR3 comprises 14 residues. The CDR3 nucleotides read TGTGCCAGCAGCCCATGGACAGTCTCCTACGAGCAGTACTTC. It yields the protein CASSPWTVSYEQYF.

The chain couples TRBV28 to TRBJ2-3; no clear D. Trimming pared 3 bases from V and 0 bases from J, leaving 10 bases between. Per germline, CDR1 MDHEN and CDR2 SYDVKM. This CDR3 spans 15 amino acids. Here the CDR3 reads CASSFGSLSTDTQYF. CDR3 in DNA: TGTGCCAGCAGTTTCGGGTCCCTAAGCACAGATACGCAGTATTTT.

The chain combines TRBV9 with TRBJ1-1; D gene ambiguous. Trimming removed 0 bases from V and 4 bases from J, with 13 bases in between. This CDR3 region has 15 residues. Germline V CDR1 and CDR2: SGDLS, YYNGEE. CDR3 in DNA: TGTGCCAGCAGCGTAGACGGTTTTCTCGGCACTGAAGCTTTCTTT. Encoded protein: CASSVDGFLGTEAFF.

About this clone: One end of the junction does not line up with germline, which may come from a read error. This rearrangement joins TRBV7-7 to TRBJ2-1; a possible D gene is TRBD2 (5 bases). The CDR3 contains 15 residues. Germline CDR1 and CDR2: SSHAT and FNYEAQ (reference sequence). CDR3 DNA sequence: TGTGCTAGCAGCTTAGAAGGGAGAATCTACAATGAGCAGTTCTTC. Protein sequence: CASSLEGRIYNEQFF.

The chain is built from TRBV4-2 and TRBJ2-3, with D perhaps TRBD2 (5 bases). CDR1 is LGHNA, CDR2 YNFKEQ, per germline. CDR3 length: 14 residues. Trimming took off 8 bases at V and 2 bases at J, with 14 bases between the two ends. The CDR3 protein is CASGRGGDTDTQYF. CDR3 DNA sequence: TGTGCCAGCGGCAGAGGAGGAGACACAGATACGCAGTATTTT.

The table lists this clone with a few counts. This rearrangement joins TRBV5-1 to TRBJ2-7; 12 bases fit TRBD2. J lost 2 bases, V lost 1 base, and 1 base had no gene match. This CDR3 is built from 15 residues. CDR1 and CDR2 (germline): SGHRS, YFSETQ. The CDR3 here is CASSLRTSGTYEQYF. The CDR3 DNA reads TGCGCCAGCAGCTTGCGGACTAGCGGGACCTACGAGCAGTACTTC. The whole variable domain, remainder taken from reference TRBV5-1 and TRBJ2-7, is KAGVTQTPRYLIKTRGQQVTLSCSPISGHRSVSWYQQTPGQGLQFLFEYFSETQRNKGNFPGRFSGRQFSNSRSEMNVSTLELGDSALYLCASSLRTSGTYEQYFGPGTRLTVT.

The V gene is TRBV11-2, the J gene TRBJ2-1; TRBD2 aligns across 13 bases. The CDR3 spans 16 residues. V dropped 5 bases and J dropped 6; count of bases not matched to a gene: 7. CDR1 and CDR2 (germline): SGHAT, FQNNGV. CDR3: CASSITGTSGTNEQFF. The CDR3 DNA reads TGTGCCAGCAGCATCACCGGGACTAGCGGGACCAATGAGCAGTTCTTC.

This clone was seen only a few times. The chain couples TRBV30 to TRBJ1-4; a possible D gene is TRBD1 (6 bases). The germline CDR1 and CDR2 sequences are GTSNPN and SVGIG (reference sequence). CDR3 length: 13 amino acids. CDR3 residues: CAEGGEVGEKLFF. DNA of the CDR3: TGTGCTGAGGGGGGGGAGGTCGGGGAAAAACTGTTTTTT.

The chain combines TRBV28 with TRBJ1-2, with D perhaps matching TRBD1 (6 bases). This CDR3 spans 14 amino acids. CDR1 is MDHEN and CDR2 is SYDVKM in the germline V gene. V dropped 5 bases and J dropped 3 bases, with 13 bases sitting between them. The CDR3: CASSTNRVDYGYTF. DNA for the CDR3: TGTGCCAGCAGTACAAACAGGGTCGACTATGGCTACACCTTC.

The rearrangement uses TRBV18 and TRBJ1-3, with D possibly matching TRBD1 (6 bases). Germline CDR1 is KGHSH and CDR2 is LQKENI. Trimming shortened V by 0 bases and J by 4 bases, and 10 bases separated the two germline ends. The CDR3 is 15 amino acids. The CDR3 reads CASSPPFGQGNTIYF. CDR3 nucleotides: TGTGCCAGCTCACCACCGTTCGGACAGGGAAACACCATATATTTT.

The chain carries TRBV7-8 and TRBJ2-7, with 7 bases matching TRBD2. Trimming removed 5 bases from V and 7 bases from J; junction bases left unmatched: 5. CDR3 length equals 12 residues. In germline, CDR1 is SGHVS, CDR2 FQNEAQ. CDR3 in amino acids: CASSHPGGEQYF. The CDR3 bases are TGTGCCAGCAGCCACCCGGGGGGAGAGCAGTACTTC.

The chain uses TRBV18 and TRBJ1-5, with 7 nucleotides matching TRBD1. The CDR3 sequence is 15 residues long. Unmatched junction bases numbered 7, after V lost 3 bases and J lost 5 bases. Germline lookup yields CDR1 KGHSH and CDR2 LQKENI. The CDR3 DNA follows: TGTGCCAGCTCACCCGCGACAGGGAATCATCAGCCCCAGCATTTT. This gives the protein CASSPATGNHQPQHF.

The rearrangement links TRBV6-1 to TRBJ1-1, with D perhaps TRBD1 (5 bases). CDR1 MNHNS and CDR2 SASEGT come from the germline V gene. This CDR3 contains 14 residues. Between the trimmed V and J ends, which lost 4 bases and 4 bases, there was a span of 13 bases. CDR3 protein: CASSARGSSTEAFF. In nucleotides, the CDR3 is TGTGCCAGCAGTGCACGGGGGAGTAGCACTGAAGCTTTCTTT.

This clone has more than one count but fewer than ten. The chain recombines TRBV15 with TRBJ2-7; 8 positions match TRBD1. With 2 bases clipped from V and 2 bases from J, the junction kept 5 bases outside the gene matches. The CDR3 spans 15 residues. CDR1 and CDR2 from the germline V gene are LNHNV and YYDKDF (reference sequence). CDR3 region: CATSRSGTGTYEQYF. CDR3 bases: TGTGCCACCAGCAGATCGGGGACAGGTACCTACGAGCAGTACTTC.

This chain uses TRBV7-8 with TRBJ2-2, with 10 bases fitting TRBD2. The V segment lost 5 bases and the J segment 5 bases; nucleotides outside the gene matches: 11. CDR3 size: 17 residues. Germline CDR1 is SGHVS and CDR2 is FQNEAQ. CDR3 nucleotides: TGTGCCAGCAGCCTCGCCCCCAGCGGGGGGGCGACCGGGGAGCTGTTTTTT. This gives the protein CASSLAPSGGATGELFF.

The chain carries TRBV12-5 and TRBJ2-5, with 7 nucleotides matching TRBD1. J gave up 3 bases and V 5 bases, and 3 bases lay outside the gene matches. The CDR3 runs to 13 residues. Per germline, CDR1 LGHNT and CDR2 FRNRAP. The CDR3 loop is CASGNDREETQYF. The CDR3 DNA reads TGTGCTAGTGGTAATGACAGGGAAGAGACCCAGTACTTC.

The V and J genes are TRBV4-1 and TRBJ1-4; 7 bases align to TRBD1. Per germline, CDR1 MGHRA and CDR2 YSYEKL. V dropped 4 bases and J dropped 0; count of bases not matched to a gene: 2. CDR3 length: 15 amino acids. The CDR3: CASSPDRATNEKLFF. CDR3 DNA: TGCGCCAGCAGCCCCGACAGGGCAACTAATGAAAAACTGTTTTTT.